This T cell receptor beta chain originates from a study of human T cells and chemical hapten exposure. Overall study context: Patients, chiefly female, had alopecia areata, totalis or universalis.

As for time point: patch test 1, 2 weeks after DPC sensitization. As to treatment: therapeutic diphenylcyclopropenone sensitization with weekly scalp DPC. MiXCR was run by TCRdb on the RACE reads, yielding one entry per CDR3 protein. Of more than 150,000 distinct CDR3 sequences listed, about 14% were seen once; the top ten hold about 1.7%. In its sample, this clonotype was seen once. The V gene's germline CDR1 is MNHEY and CDR2 SVGEGT. CDR3 length: 12 amino acids. Trimming removed 4 bases from V and 6 bases from J, with 8 bases in between. The V call is TRBV6-2 or TRBV6-3, the J call TRBJ2-3; D remains ambiguous. The receptor comes from a woman aged 25-40 years with alopecia areata. Some clones in this sample may be carry-over from other donors' samples. The sample in question was whole blood, obtained in connection with sensitization to the hapten diphenylcyclopropenone (DPC). The CDR3 DNA is TGTGCCAGCAGTTTCTCTCAGGATACGCAGTATTTT. Its translation is CASSFSQDTQYF.